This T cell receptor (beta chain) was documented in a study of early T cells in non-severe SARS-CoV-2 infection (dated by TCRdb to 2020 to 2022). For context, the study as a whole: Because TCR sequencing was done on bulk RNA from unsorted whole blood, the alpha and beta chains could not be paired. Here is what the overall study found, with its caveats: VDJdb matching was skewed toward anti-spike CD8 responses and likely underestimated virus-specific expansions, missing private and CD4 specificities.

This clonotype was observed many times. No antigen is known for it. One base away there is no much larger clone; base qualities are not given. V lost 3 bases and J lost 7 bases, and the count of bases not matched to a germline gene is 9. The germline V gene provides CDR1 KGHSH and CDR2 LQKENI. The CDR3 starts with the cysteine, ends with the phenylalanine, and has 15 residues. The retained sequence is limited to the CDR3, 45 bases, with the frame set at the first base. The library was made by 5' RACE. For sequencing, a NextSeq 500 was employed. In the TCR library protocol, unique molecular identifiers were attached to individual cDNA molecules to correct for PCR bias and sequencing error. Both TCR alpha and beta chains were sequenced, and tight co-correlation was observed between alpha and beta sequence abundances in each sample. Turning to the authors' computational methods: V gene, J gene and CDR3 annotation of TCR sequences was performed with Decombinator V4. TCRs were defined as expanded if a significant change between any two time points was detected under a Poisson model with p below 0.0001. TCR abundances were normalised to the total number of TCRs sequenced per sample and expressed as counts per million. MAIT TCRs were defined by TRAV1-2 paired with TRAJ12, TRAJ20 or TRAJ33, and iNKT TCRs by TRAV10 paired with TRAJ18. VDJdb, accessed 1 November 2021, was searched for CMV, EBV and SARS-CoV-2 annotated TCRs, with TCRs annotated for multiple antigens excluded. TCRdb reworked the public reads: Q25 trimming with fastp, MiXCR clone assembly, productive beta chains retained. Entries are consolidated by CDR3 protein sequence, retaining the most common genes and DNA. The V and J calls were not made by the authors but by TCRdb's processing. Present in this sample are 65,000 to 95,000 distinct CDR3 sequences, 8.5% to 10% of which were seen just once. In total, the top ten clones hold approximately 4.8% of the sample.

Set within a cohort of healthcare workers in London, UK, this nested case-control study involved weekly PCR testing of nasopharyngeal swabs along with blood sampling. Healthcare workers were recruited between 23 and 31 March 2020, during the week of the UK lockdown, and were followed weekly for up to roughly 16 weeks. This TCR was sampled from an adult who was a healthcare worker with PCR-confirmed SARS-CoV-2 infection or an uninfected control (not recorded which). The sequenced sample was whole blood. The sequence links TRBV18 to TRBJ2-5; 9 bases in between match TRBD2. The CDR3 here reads CASSPQGLATGTQYF. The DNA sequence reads TGTGCCAGCTCACCCCAAGGACTAGCGACAGGGACCCAGTACTTC.